One T cell receptor (beta chain) is described in this entry. The target antigen is unknown. This sample was taken from a study of siplizumab effects on memory and regulatory T cells. Sequencing used immunoSEQ multiplex PCR; TCRdb keeps in-frame clones, though not all of them. The sample consists of approximately 120,000 clones, just over 90% of them appearing once. Study-level points and caveats: Alloreactive sequences whose origin lay in unstimulated CD4+ memory cells were significantly reduced by siplizumab.

The V gene's germline CDR1 is SNHLY and CDR2 FYNNEI. Trimming took off 7 bases at V and 0 bases at J, with 7 bases between the two ends. This CDR3 is built from 14 residues. This clonotype was sampled from a human donor in good health. The chain has TRBV2 and TRBJ2-6; unclear D gene. Sequenced input: non-Treg CD4+ T cells sorted from blood. Here the CDR3 DNA reads TGTGCCAGCACCCCGCACTCTGGGGCCAACGTCCTGACTTTC. It specifies CASTPHSGANVLTF. Full variable domain (missing parts from reference TRBV2 and TRBJ2-6): EPEVTQTPSHQVTQMGQEVILRCVPISNHLYFYWYRQILGQKVEFLVSFYNNEISEKSEIFDDQFSVERPDGSNFTLKIRSTKLEDSAMYFCASTPHSGANVLTFGAGSRLTVL.